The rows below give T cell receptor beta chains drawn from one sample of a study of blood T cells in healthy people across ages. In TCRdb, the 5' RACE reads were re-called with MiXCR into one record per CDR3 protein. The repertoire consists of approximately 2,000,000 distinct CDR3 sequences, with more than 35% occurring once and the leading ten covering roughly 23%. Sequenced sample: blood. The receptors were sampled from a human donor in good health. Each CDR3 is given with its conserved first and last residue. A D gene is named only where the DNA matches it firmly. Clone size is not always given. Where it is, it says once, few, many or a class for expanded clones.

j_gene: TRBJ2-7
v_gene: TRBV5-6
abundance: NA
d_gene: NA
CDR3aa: CASSFQESVHEQYF
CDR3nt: TGTGCCAGCAGCTTTCAGGAAAGCGTCCACGAGCAGTACTTC

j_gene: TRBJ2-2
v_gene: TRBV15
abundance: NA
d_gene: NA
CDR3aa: CATSRDLWGSGELFF
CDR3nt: TGTGCCACCAGCAGAGATTTATGGGGATCCGGGGAGCTGTTTTTT

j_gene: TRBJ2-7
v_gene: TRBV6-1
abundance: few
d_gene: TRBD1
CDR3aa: CASSRLMRGQGDEQYF
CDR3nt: TGTGCCAGCAGTCGCTTGATGAGGGGACAGGGCGACGAGCAGTACTTC

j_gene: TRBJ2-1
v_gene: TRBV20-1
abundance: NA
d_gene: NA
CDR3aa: CSASGSVYNEQFF
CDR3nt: TGCAGTGCTAGCGGCAGCGTCTACAATGAGCAGTTCTTC

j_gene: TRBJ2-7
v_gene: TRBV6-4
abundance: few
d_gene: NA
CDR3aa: CASNYAGTESYEQYF
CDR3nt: TGTGCCAGCAATTATGCGGGGACAGAGAGCTACGAGCAGTACTTC

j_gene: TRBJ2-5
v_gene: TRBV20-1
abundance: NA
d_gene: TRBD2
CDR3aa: CSARGTSGGGLIREQYF
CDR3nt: TGCAGTGCTAGAGGGACTAGCGGGGGGGGACTAATCCGAGAGCAGTACTTC

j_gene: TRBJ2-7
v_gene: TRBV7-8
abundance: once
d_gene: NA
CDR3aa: CASRTSREATYEQYF
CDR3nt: TGTGCCAGCAGGACTTCCCGTGAAGCTACCTACGAGCAGTACTTC

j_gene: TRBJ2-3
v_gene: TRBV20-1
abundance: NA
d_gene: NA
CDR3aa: CSARDVRGSTDTQYF
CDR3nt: TGCAGTGCTAGAGATGTAAGGGGGTCCACAGATACGCAGTATTTT

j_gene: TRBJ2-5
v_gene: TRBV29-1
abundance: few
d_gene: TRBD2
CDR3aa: CSVMLAEVVNQETQYF
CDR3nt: TGCAGCGTTATGCTAGCGGAGGTCGTAAATCAAGAGACCCAGTACTTC

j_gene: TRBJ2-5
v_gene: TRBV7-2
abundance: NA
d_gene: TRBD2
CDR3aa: CASSAGTSASMKTQYF
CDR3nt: TGTGCCAGCAGCGCCGGGACTAGCGCCTCAATGAAGACCCAGTACTTC

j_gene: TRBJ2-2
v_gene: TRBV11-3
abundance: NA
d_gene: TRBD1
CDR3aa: CASEGQGANTGELFF
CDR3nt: TGTGCCAGCGAGGGACAGGGGGCGAACACCGGGGAGCTGTTTTTT

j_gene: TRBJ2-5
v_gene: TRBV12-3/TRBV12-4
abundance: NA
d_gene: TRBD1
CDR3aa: CASSSDRGDEETQYF
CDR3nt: TGTGCCAGCAGTTCGGACAGGGGGGACGAAGAGACCCAGTACTTC

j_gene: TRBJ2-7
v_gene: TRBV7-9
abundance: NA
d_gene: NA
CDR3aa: CASSLAFRSSYEQYF
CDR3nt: TGTGCCAGCAGCTTAGCTTTCCGGAGCTCCTACGAGCAGTACTTC

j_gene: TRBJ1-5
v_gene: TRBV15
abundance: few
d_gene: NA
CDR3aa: CATSSRRGREGQPQHF
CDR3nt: TGTGCCACCAGCAGCCGTCGGGGCAGGGAGGGCCAGCCCCAGCATTTT

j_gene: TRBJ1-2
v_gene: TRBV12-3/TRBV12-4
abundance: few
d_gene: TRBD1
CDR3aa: CASSPSPGQATYGYTF
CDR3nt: TGTGCCAGCAGCCCCAGTCCGGGACAGGCGACCTATGGCTACACCTTC

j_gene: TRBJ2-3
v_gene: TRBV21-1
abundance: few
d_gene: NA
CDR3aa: CASKAGSTDTQYF
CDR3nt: TGTGCCAGCAAAGCCGGGAGCACAGATACGCAGTATTTT

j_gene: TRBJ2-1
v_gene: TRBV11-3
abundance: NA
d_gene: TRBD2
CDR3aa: CASSRLAHEQFF
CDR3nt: TGTGCCAGCAGCAGACTAGCGCATGAGCAGTTCTTC

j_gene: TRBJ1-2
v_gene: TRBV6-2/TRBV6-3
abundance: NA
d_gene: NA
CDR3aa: CASSQQGRSHSGYGYTF
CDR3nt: TGTGCCAGCAGCCAACAAGGACGGAGCCATTCGGGCTATGGCTACACCTTC

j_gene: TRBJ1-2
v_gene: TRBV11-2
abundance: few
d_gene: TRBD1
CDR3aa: CASSLVGTGKGYTF
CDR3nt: TGTGCCAGCAGCTTAGTAGGGACAGGGAAAGGCTACACCTTC

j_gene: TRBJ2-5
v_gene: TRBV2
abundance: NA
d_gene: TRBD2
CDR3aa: CASTLGGAGETQYF
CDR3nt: TGTGCCAGCACCCTCGGGGGGGCAGGAGAGACCCAGTACTTC

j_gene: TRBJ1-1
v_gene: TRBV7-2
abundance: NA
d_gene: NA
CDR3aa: CASSLNRLMNTEAFF
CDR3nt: TGTGCCAGCAGCTTAAACAGATTAATGAACACTGAAGCTTTCTTT

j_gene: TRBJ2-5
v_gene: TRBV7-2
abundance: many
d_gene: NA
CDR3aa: CASSLVVGETQYF
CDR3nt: TGTGCCAGCAGCTTAGTCGTAGGGGAGACCCAGTACTTC

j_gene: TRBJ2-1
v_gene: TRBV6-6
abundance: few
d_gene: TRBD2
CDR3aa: CASSVAGVINEQFF
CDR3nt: TGTGCCAGCAGCGTAGCGGGGGTAATCAATGAGCAGTTCTTC

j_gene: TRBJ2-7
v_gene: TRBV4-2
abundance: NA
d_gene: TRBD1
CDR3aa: CASSQGPQGDRDSYEQYF
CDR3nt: TGTGCCAGCAGCCAAGGACCACAAGGCGACAGGGATTCCTACGAGCAGTACTTC

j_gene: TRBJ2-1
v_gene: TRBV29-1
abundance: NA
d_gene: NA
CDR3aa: CSLAGGSVGNEQFF
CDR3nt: TGCAGTCTCGCCGGGGGCTCGGTAGGCAATGAGCAGTTCTTC

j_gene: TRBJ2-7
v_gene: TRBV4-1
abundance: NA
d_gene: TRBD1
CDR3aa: CASSQGITGGPILSYEQYF
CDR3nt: TGCGCCAGCAGCCAAGGTATTACAGGGGGCCCAATCCTCTCCTACGAGCAGTACTTC

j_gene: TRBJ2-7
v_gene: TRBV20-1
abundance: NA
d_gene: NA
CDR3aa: CSARGAVRADEQYF
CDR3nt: TGCAGTGCTAGAGGGGCAGTCAGGGCGGACGAGCAGTACTTC

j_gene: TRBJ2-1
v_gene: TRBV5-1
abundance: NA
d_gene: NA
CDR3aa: CASSFGSGGQAINEQFF
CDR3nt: TGCGCCAGCAGCTTCGGATCGGGCGGGCAGGCGATCAATGAGCAGTTCTTC

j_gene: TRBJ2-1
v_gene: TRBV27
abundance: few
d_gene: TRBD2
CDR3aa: CASSWSAGGLSSEQFF
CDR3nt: TGTGCCAGCAGTTGGTCGGCGGGGGGGCTTTCGAGTGAGCAGTTCTTC

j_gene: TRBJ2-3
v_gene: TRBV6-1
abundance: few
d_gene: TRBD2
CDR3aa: CASRSGLAGAYTDTQYF
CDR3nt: TGTGCCAGCAGGTCGGGACTAGCGGGGGCCTACACAGATACGCAGTATTTT

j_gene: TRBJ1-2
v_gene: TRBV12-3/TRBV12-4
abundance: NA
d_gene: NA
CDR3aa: CASSAQGYGYGYTF
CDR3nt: TGTGCCAGCAGTGCTCAGGGGTACGGCTATGGCTACACCTTC

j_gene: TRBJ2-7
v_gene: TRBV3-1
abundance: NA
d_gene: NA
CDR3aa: CASSVDRLTYNEQYF
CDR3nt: TGTGCCAGCAGTGTCGACAGGCTTACCTACAATGAGCAGTACTTC

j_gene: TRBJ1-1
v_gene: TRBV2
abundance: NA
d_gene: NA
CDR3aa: CASRLTGMNTEAFF
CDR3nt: TGTGCCAGCAGATTGACAGGAATGAACACTGAAGCTTTCTTT

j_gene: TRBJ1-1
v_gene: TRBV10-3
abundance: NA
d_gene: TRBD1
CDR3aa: CAITSGQANTEAFF
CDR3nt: TGTGCCATCACCAGCGGACAGGCAAACACTGAAGCTTTCTTT

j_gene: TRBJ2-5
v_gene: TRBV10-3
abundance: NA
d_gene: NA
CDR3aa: CAIKGSEETQYF
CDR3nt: TGTGCCATCAAGGGTTCTGAAGAGACCCAGTACTTC

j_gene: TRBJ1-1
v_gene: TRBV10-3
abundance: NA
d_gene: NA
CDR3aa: CAITRTVNTEAFF
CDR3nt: TGTGCCATCACCCGGACAGTGAACACTGAAGCTTTCTTT

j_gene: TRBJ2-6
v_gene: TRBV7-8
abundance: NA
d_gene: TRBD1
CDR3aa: CASSLFRRTGQGFFPPGANVLTF
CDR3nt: TGTGCCAGCAGCTTATTCCGGAGGACGGGACAGGGGTTTTTTCCTCCTGGGGCCAACGTCCTGACTTTC

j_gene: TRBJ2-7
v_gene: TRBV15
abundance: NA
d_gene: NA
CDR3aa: CATSREVGYEQYF
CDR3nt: TGTGCCACCAGCAGAGAGGTAGGCTACGAGCAGTACTTC

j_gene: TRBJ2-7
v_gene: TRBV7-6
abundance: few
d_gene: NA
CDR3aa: CAGSLDDSNYEQYF
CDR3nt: TGTGCCGGCAGCTTAGATGACAGTAACTACGAGCAGTACTTC

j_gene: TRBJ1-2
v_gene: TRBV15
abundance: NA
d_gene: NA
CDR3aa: CATSFLTPSLNYGYTF
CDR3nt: TGTGCCACCAGCTTTTTAACCCCCAGCCTTAACTATGGCTACACCTTC